This passage covers 18 T cell receptor beta chains from one sample sequenced in a study of blood T cell repertoires in COVID-19. Generated by immunoSEQ multiplex PCR, the TCRdb table keeps only in-frame clones and is missing some. Of about 300,000 clones listed, roughly nine tenths are singletons. The sequenced sample was peripheral blood. The receptors originated from a woman aged 25 to 39 with COVID-19, enrolled during active disease.

V and J are TRBV14 and TRBJ2-7; TRBD2 aligns across 7 bases. This CDR3 spans 14 amino acids. Losses at the gene ends were 3 bases for V and 3 bases for J; bases not matched to a gene: 5. Germline V gene sequence: CDR1 SGHDN, CDR2 FVKESK. CDR3 bases: TGTGCCAGCAGCCACAATCCTAGCGGCTACGAGCAGTACTTC. Translation gives CASSHNPSGYEQYF.

This chain connects TRBV9 to TRBJ2-1, with 7 bases aligning to TRBD1. Losses at the gene ends were 3 bases for V and 3 bases for J; bases not matched to a gene: 3. CDR1 and CDR2 (germline): SGDLS, YYNGEE. This CDR3 is 14 amino acids long. CDR3 DNA sequence: TGTGCCAGCAGCGGTGGGACAGACTACAATGAGCAGTTCTTC. Encoded protein: CASSGGTDYNEQFF.

V is TRBV27 and J is TRBJ2-7; 11 nucleotides line up with TRBD1. Germline CDR1 is MNHEY and CDR2 is SMNVEV (reference sequence). The CDR3 loop spans 15 amino acids. V was pared by 6 bases and J by 4 bases, with 8 bases of the junction left unmatched. CDR3 loop: CASSPRGTGGYEQYF. The DNA for the CDR3 is TGTGCCAGCAGCCCCAGGGGGACAGGGGGATACGAGCAGTACTTC.

A word on this clone: Other DNA sequences in the sample encode the same CDR3. The V and J genes are TRBV18 and TRBJ2-1, with TRBD2 matching 13 bases. The CDR3 extends over 14 amino acids. V shed 6 bases, J shed 6 bases, and the junction held 2 bases outside the gene matches. Germline CDR1 KGHSH, CDR2 LQKENI. DNA for the CDR3: TGTGCCAGCTCCGGACTAGCGGGAGTCAATGAGCAGTTCTTC. Residues: CASSGLAGVNEQFF. The full variable domain, with the rest looked up from reference TRBV18 and TRBJ2-1, is NAGVMQNPRHLVRRRGQEARLRCSPMKGHSHVYWYRQLPEEGLKFMVYLQKENIIDESGMPKERFSAEFPKEGPSILRIQQVVRGDSAAYFCASSGLAGVNEQFFGPGTRLTVL.

The chain joins TRBV7-9 to TRBJ1-2, with D perhaps TRBD1 (5 bases). The CDR3 contains 13 residues. The germline gives CDR1 SEHNR, CDR2 FQNEAQ (reference sequence). V was clipped by 1 base and J by 6 bases, with 9 bases between them. CDR3 bases: TGTGCCAGCAGCTTAGACGGGGGGAATGGCTACACCTTC. Translating it yields CASSLDGGNGYTF.

With respect to this clone: At one of its ends the junction is not consistent with the germline gene, which may arise from a read error. The chain is built from TRBV4-1 and TRBJ1-2; weak D call: TRBD1 (6 bases). Germline V lookup: CDR1 MGHRA, CDR2 YSYEKL. This CDR3 comprises 14 residues. The CDR3 DNA sequence: TGCGCCAGCAGCCAAGACCCACCTGGATGGGGGCTAGCCTTC. Encoded protein: CASSQDPPGWGLAF.

The chain combines TRBV27 with TRBJ2-4; 9 nucleotides match TRBD1. Per germline, CDR1 MNHEY and CDR2 SMNVEV (reference sequence). CDR3 length equals 14 residues. After removal of 3 bases from V and 6 bases from J, the junction contained 3 bases not matched to a gene. CDR3 amino acids: CASSFDRGANIQYF. Written as DNA, the CDR3 is TGTGCCAGCAGTTTTGACAGGGGGGCAAACATTCAGTACTTC.

For the CDR3, the DNA is TGCGCCAGCAGCCCCCCGGGACAGGGGTACGAGCAGTACTTC. It codes for CASSPPGQGYEQYF. The V gene is TRBV4-1, the J gene TRBJ2-7; 10 bases match TRBD1. Germline CDR1 and CDR2: MGHRA and YSYEKL. V lost 4 bases, J lost 4 bases, and 4 bases stayed unmatched. The CDR3 extends over 14 amino acids.

The chain carries TRBV27 and TRBJ1-1; D not resolved. The germline CDR1 and CDR2 sequences are MNHEY and SMNVEV (reference sequence). The CDR3 extends over 14 amino acids. V lost 6 bases, J lost 1 base, and 12 bases lay in between. The chain's CDR3 is CASRLRPENTEAFF. The DNA of the CDR3 is TGTGCCAGCAGACTAAGACCCGAGAACACTGAAGCTTTCTTT.

This clone was recorded once. The chain employs TRBV3-1 (or the pseudogene TRBV3-2) and TRBJ2-1, with 7 bases matching TRBD2. The CDR3 is made up of 14 amino acids. The germline V gene has CDR1 LGHDT and CDR2 YNNKEL (reference sequence). With V trimmed by 4 bases and J by 3 bases, 3 bases remained unmatched. CDR3 region: CASSPSGNYNEQFF. In DNA form, the CDR3 reads TGTGCCAGCAGCCCAAGCGGGAACTACAATGAGCAGTTCTTC.

V is TRBV30 and J is TRBJ1-2, with a possible D match to TRBD1 (5 bases). The CDR3 consists of 12 residues. CDR1 and CDR2 (germline): GTSNPN, SVGIG (reference sequence). Trimming pared 0 bases from V and 7 bases from J, leaving 9 bases between. CDR3 nucleotides: TGTGCCTGGAGTGTAGGGGCAGGTGGCTACACCTTC. Its translation: CAWSVGAGGYTF.

This clone showed up just once. This sequence joins TRBV7-9 and TRBJ2-7; D remains ambiguous. V shed 5 bases and J shed 4 bases, with 6 bases lying between them. Germline V gene lookup returns CDR1 SEHNR and CDR2 FQNEAQ (reference sequence). This CDR3 comprises 11 residues. In DNA, the CDR3 is TGTGCCAGCAGCCGAGAGTACGAGCAGTACTTC. This translates into CASSREYEQYF. The full variable domain, with the rest looked up from reference TRBV7-9 and TRBJ2-7, is DTGVSQNPRHKITKRGQNVTFRCDPISEHNRLYWYRQTLGQGPEFLTYFQNEAQLEKSRLLSDRFSAERPKGSFSTLEIQRTEQGDSAMYLCASSREYEQYFGPGTRLTVT.

The chain uses TRBV5-1 and TRBJ1-2; TRBD1 matches at 9 bases. The CDR3 is 15 residues long. The V gene's germline CDR1 is SGHRS and CDR2 YFSETQ. V lost 4 bases, J lost 2 bases, and 6 bases stayed unmatched. The CDR3 is CASSPSGTGNYGYTF. CDR3 nucleotide sequence: TGCGCCAGCAGCCCCTCCGGGACAGGGAACTATGGCTACACCTTC.

The chain is built from TRBV11-2 and TRBJ2-7; 11 positions agree with TRBD1. Germline assignment: CDR1 SGHAT and CDR2 FQNNGV. The J segment lost 5 bases and the V segment lost 2 bases, leaving 8 bases of the junction unmatched. The CDR3 consists of 16 residues. The CDR3 loop is CASSLRTGQGVNEQYF. The CDR3 DNA is TGTGCCAGCAGCTTAAGAACGGGACAGGGGGTGAACGAGCAGTACTTC.

This clone showed up just once. The rearrangement links TRBV19 to TRBJ1-1, with unresolved D. The germline V gene encodes CDR1 LNHDA and CDR2 SQIVND (reference sequence). The V end was cut by 8 bases, the J end by 0 bases, with 4 bases between. The CDR3 consists of 11 residues. CDR3 DNA: TGTGCCAGTTCTTTGAACACTGAAGCTTTCTTT. It translates to CASSLNTEAFF.

CDR3 nucleotide sequence: TGCGCCAGCTCTCGAACCCTGGACAGGGGATGGGACCTGAACACTGAAGCTTTCTTT. Translating gives CASSRTLDRGWDLNTEAFF. This sequence joins TRBV10-2 and TRBJ1-1; TRBD1 aligns across 9 bases. The CDR3 length is 19 residues. Germline values: CDR1 WSHSY, CDR2 SAAADI. The trim removed 8 bases at V and 0 bases at J, leaving 19 bases unmatched.

The chain has TRBV5-3 and TRBJ1-5; maybe TRBD1 (5 bases). TRBV5-3 is sorted into the ORF group, with uncertain function. There are 18 residues in the CDR3. Trimming shortened V by 1 base and J by 0 bases, and 17 bases separated the two germline ends. The CDR3 protein is CARSLRGLGGYSNQPQHF. CDR3 nucleotide sequence: TGTGCCAGAAGCTTGCGTGGCCTGGGGGGATATAGCAATCAGCCCCAGCATTTT.

The chain employs TRBV5-1 and TRBJ2-3; D perhaps matches TRBD2 (6 bases). The length of the CDR3 is 16 residues. The V gene's germline CDR1 is SGHRS and CDR2 YFSETQ. V lost 1 base, J lost 1 base, and 13 bases lay in between. The CDR3: CASSLLSGGGTDTQYF. The CDR3 nucleotides read TGCGCCAGCAGCTTGCTTAGCGGAGGGGGCACAGATACGCAGTATTTT.